Presented here are 9 T cell receptor beta chains from one specimen sequenced in a study of blood T cell repertoires in COVID-19. The protocol was immunoSEQ multiplex PCR, while the TCRdb copy is restricted to in-frame clones and leaves out a portion. The sample records approximately 350,000 clones, roughly 90% being singletons. The material sequenced was peripheral blood. Every receptor here comes from a middle-aged man with acute or convalescent COVID-19.

The chain has TRBV6-5 and TRBJ1-1, with D possibly matching TRBD1 (5 bases). The germline V gene encodes CDR1 MNHEY and CDR2 SVGAGI. V was trimmed by 4 bases and J by 4 bases, leaving 16 bases between them. The CDR3 loop spans 15 amino acids. The CDR3: CASSSPGGTGTEAFF. CDR3 DNA sequence: TGTGCCAGCAGTTCTCCGGGGGGAACGGGCACTGAAGCTTTCTTT.

The chain recombines TRBV6-6 with TRBJ1-5; 8 bases are shared with TRBD1. The CDR3 is 14 residues long. Trimming removed 6 bases from V and 7 bases from J; junction bases left unmatched: 8. Germline V gene data show CDR1 as MNHNY and CDR2 as SVGAGI (reference sequence). CDR3 coding DNA: TGTGCCAGCAGCCGGACAGGGACGGAACAGCCCCAGCATTTT. It specifies CASSRTGTEQPQHF.

This clone was counted between two and nine times. This chain uses TRBV4-1 with TRBJ2-2; the match to TRBD2 covers 10 bases. The germline gives CDR1 MGHRA, CDR2 YSYEKL. Trimming took 1 base from V and 4 from J; bases not matched to a gene: 3. CDR3 size: 16 residues. The CDR3: CASSQATSGATGELFF. In nucleotides, the CDR3 is TGCGCCAGCAGCCAAGCAACTAGCGGGGCCACCGGGGAGCTGTTTTTT.

This chain uses TRBV4-2 with TRBJ2-3; 7 positions match TRBD2. J gave up 4 bases and V 1 base, and 2 bases lay outside the gene matches. Germline CDR1 and CDR2: LGHNA and YNFKEQ. This CDR3 contains 14 residues. Written as DNA, the CDR3 is TGTGCCAGCAGCCAAGTTGGGGGGGCAGATACGCAGTATTTT. Its protein is CASSQVGGADTQYF.

The gene calls are TRBV11-1 and TRBJ1-1, with D hard to call. V shed 3 bases and J shed 5 bases, with 10 bases lying between them. There are 13 residues in the CDR3. Germline values: CDR1 SGHAT, CDR2 FQDESV (reference sequence). The CDR3 bases are TGTGCCAGCAGCTTGACACAGCCTACTGAAGCTTTCTTT. This encodes CASSLTQPTEAFF.

This clone was recorded only once. The chain links TRBV4-2 to TRBJ2-3; D is unresolved. Looked up from germline, CDR1 is LGHNA and CDR2 is YNFKEQ. Trimming stripped 6 bases from V and 1 base from J, with 14 bases between. The CDR3 sequence is 15 residues long. In DNA, the CDR3 is TGTGCCAGCAGTACTTACGGCGGCCGCACAGATACGCAGTATTTT. Encoded protein: CASSTYGGRTDTQYF.

The chain combines TRBV6-5 with TRBJ2-1, with D possibly being TRBD1 (5 bases). V was shortened by 0 bases and J by 0 bases, with 6 bases between the two germline ends. The CDR3 is 15 residues long. Germline lookup yields CDR1 MNHEY and CDR2 SVGAGI. The CDR3 loop is CASSYSRDSYNEQFF. The CDR3 coding sequence is TGTGCCAGCAGTTACTCCAGGGACTCCTACAATGAGCAGTTCTTC.

The rearrangement uses TRBV5-6 and TRBJ1-6, with TRBD1 identical over 7 bases. Germline V CDR1 and CDR2: SGHDT, YYEEEE. The CDR3 is 15 residues long. The V gene end was trimmed by 5 bases and the J gene end by 8 bases; junction bases not matched to a gene: 10. The CDR3 sequence is CASSFMAGGDSPLHF. The CDR3 DNA reads as TGTGCCAGCAGTTTTATGGCAGGGGGTGATTCACCCCTCCACTTT. The variable domain in full, with the rest retrieved from reference TRBV5-6 and TRBJ1-6, is DAGVTQSPTHLIKTRGQQVTLRCSPKSGHDTVSWYQQALGQGPQFIFQYYEEEERQRGNFPDRFSGHQFPNYSSELNVNALLLGDSALYLCASSFMAGGDSPLHFGNGTRLTVT.

The genes are TRBV10-3 and TRBJ1-3; D is ambiguous. V lost 0 bases and J 0 bases, leaving 9 bases between the germline ends. The V gene's germline CDR1 is ENHRY and CDR2 SYGVKD. This CDR3 has 16 amino acids. The CDR3 nucleotides are TGTGCCATCAGTGAGTCATACAGCCGCTCTGGAAACACCATATATTTT. Translating gives CAISESYSRSGNTIYF.